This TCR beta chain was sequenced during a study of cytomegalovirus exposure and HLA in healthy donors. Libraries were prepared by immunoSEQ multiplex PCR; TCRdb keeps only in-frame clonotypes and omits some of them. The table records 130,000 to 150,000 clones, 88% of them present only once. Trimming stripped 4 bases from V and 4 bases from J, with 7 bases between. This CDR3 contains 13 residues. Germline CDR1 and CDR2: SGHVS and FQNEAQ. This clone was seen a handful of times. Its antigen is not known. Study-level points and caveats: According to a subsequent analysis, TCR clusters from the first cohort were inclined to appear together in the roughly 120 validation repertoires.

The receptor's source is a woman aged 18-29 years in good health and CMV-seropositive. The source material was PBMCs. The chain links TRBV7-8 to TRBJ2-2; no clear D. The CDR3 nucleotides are TGTGCCAGCAGCTCTTTTGTCACCGGGGAGCTGTTTTTT. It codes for CASSSFVTGELFF.